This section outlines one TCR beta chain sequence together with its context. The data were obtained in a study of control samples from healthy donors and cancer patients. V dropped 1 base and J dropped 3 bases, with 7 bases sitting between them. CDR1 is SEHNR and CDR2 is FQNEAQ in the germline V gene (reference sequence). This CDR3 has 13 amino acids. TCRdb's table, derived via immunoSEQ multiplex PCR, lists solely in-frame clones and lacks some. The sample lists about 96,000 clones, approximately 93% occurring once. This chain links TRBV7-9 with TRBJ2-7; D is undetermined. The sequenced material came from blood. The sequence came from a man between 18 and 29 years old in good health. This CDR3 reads CASSLELDYEQYF. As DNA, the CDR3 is TGTGCCAGCAGCTTAGAGTTAGACTACGAGCAGTACTTC.